This T cell receptor (beta chain) emerged from a study of early T cells in non-severe SARS-CoV-2 infection. About the research overall: Sequencing of unsorted whole blood was done on bulk RNA, leaving chains unpaired.

The TCR library protocol was used to attach unique molecular identifiers. These identifiers were attached to individual cDNA molecules. MiXCR, applied by TCRdb to the 5' RACE reads, yields one record per CDR3 protein. This sample has about 39,000 distinct CDR3 sequences; 4.7% occur once, and the top ten carry around 4.7%. Trimming removed 6 bases from V and 5 bases from J; junction bases left unmatched: 9. The CDR3 extends over 15 amino acids. Germline CDR1 MGHRA, CDR2 YSYEKL. The genes are TRBV4-1 and TRBJ2-5; 10 bases line up with TRBD1. The clonotype comes from an adult who was a healthcare worker with PCR-confirmed SARS-CoV-2 infection or an uninfected control (not recorded which). Sequences were obtained from whole blood. The CDR3 protein is CASRSRQGATETQYF. The DNA for the CDR3 is TGCGCCAGCAGATCCCGACAGGGGGCGACGGAGACCCAGTACTTC.